This section outlines one T cell receptor (beta chain) sequence together with its context. Its antigen is still unknown. The CDR3 is 16 amino acids. Germline V gene sequence: CDR1 MNHEY, CDR2 SMNVEV (reference sequence). Trimming removed 4 bases from V and 4 bases from J; junction bases left unmatched: 13. This specimen comes from a study of cytomegalovirus exposure and HLA in healthy donors. The study's findings and limits: Productive rates of about 87% or about 30% were seen for most TCR beta V segments in an earlier analysis. Later analysis identified a missense DCLRE1C variant that was linked to TCR beta V- and J-gene trimming.

The study ran its PCR with 60 Vbeta and 13 Jbeta primers. Data came from immunoSEQ multiplex PCR; TCRdb stores just in-frame clones and leaves some out. Here the sample spans over 100,000 clones, roughly 60% being singletons. V gene TRBV27 combines with J gene TRBJ2-7; 7 bases are shared with TRBD1. This receptor was taken from a man aged 40-55 years in good health and CMV-seropositive. Material: PBMCs. DNA for the CDR3: TGTGCCAGCAGTTCAACAGGGGTTACTTTTGGGTACGAGCAGTACTTC. Protein sequence: CASSSTGVTFGYEQYF.